The clone carrying this T cell receptor (beta chain) was recorded many times. Its antigen is undetermined. These data come from a study of read filtering for tumor transcriptome and immune sequencing. The library was built from about 0.4 ug RNA with molecular barcoded adaptors for alpha/delta and beta/gamma chains. One entry per CDR3 protein, called by TCRdb with MiXCR from the reads. The table includes 130,000 or so distinct CDR3 sequences, around 14% detected once. Findings and caveats of the study: Single-read clonotypes: approximately 87% of IR-seq clonotypes (around 3.5% of reads), 74.6% of RNA-seq clonotypes (approximately 43% of reads). Compared with RNA-seq, IR-seq gave much higher clonotype depth and reliability. The CD138-negative fraction was mixed bone marrow immune cells, not pure T cells.

The ends lost 4 bases at V and 0 bases at J; junction bases unmatched: 4. The CDR3 contains 17 residues. Source material: a population of CD138-negative cells sorted from bone marrow. This chain uses TRBV12-3 or TRBV12-4 with TRBJ2-1; 12 bases line up with TRBD2. The receptor comes from a donor aged 40 or older with multiple myeloma. The CDR3 DNA follows: TGTGCCAGCAGTTCTCGACTAGCGGGGGTCTCCTACAATGAGCAGTTCTTC. This sequence encodes CASSSRLAGVSYNEQFF.